What follows are 13 T cell receptor beta chains derived from one specimen sequenced in a study of CD8+ T cells in alopecia areata. The treatment is: oral pan-JAK inhibitor, 5-10 mg twice daily. Investigators isolated RNA and reverse transcribed it into cDNA to act as the sequencing template. TCRdb keeps only in-frame clones here, not all; method: immunoSEQ multiplex PCR. This table holds 200,000 to 250,000 clones, roughly 66% found once. Sequences were derived from CD4+ T cells sorted from blood, sampled at approximately week 44, from a patient treated with tofacitinib. All receptors derive from a human donor with alopecia areata.

The chain combines TRBV29-1 with TRBJ2-3; 13 bases align to TRBD2. V shed 6 bases, J shed 0 bases, and the junction held 6 bases outside the gene matches. The germline gives CDR1 SQVTM, CDR2 ANQGSEA. The CDR3 sequence is 16 residues long. The CDR3 spells CSVGLTSGGSTDTQYF. CDR3 sequence (DNA): TGCAGCGTGGGCCTGACTAGCGGGGGGAGCACAGATACGCAGTATTTT.

V and J are TRBV11-2 and TRBJ2-3, with 7 bases lining up with TRBD1. The germline V gene encodes CDR1 SGHAT and CDR2 FQNNGV. The V gene end was trimmed by 5 bases and the J gene end by 2 bases; junction bases not matched to a gene: 7. CDR3 size: 15 residues. This CDR3 reads CASSARDRLTDTQYF. In nucleotides, the CDR3 is TGTGCCAGCAGCGCCCGGGACAGACTCACAGATACGCAGTATTTT. Looking up the rest from reference TRBV11-2 and TRBJ2-3 gives the full variable domain: EAGVAQSPRYKIIEKRQSVAFWCNPISGHATLYWYQQILGQGPKLLIQFQNNGVVDDSQLPKDRFSAERLKGVDSTLKIQPAKLEDSAVYLCASSARDRLTDTQYFGPGTRLTVL.

CDR3 coding DNA: TGTGCCTGGAACCTCGTAGGGCGGGGGGGCACAGATACGCAGTATTTT. This codes for CAWNLVGRGGTDTQYF. The chain couples TRBV30 to TRBJ2-3; TRBD2 matches at 8 bases. Germline V lookup: CDR1 GTSNPN, CDR2 SVGIG (reference sequence). V was clipped by 4 bases and J by 1 base; unmatched bases: 10. This CDR3 region has 16 residues. Full variable domain (remainder filled in from reference TRBV30 and TRBJ2-3): SQTIHQWPATLVQPVGSPLSLECTVEGTSNPNLYWYRQAAGRGLQLLFYSVGIGQISSEVPQNLSASRPQDRQFILSSKKLLLSDSGFYLCAWNLVGRGGTDTQYFGPGTRLTVL.

The V gene is TRBV10-3, the J gene TRBJ1-2; 9 bases match TRBD1. The CDR3 spans 14 residues. CDR1 and CDR2 from the germline V gene are ENHRY and SYGVKD. J gave up 7 bases and V 5 bases, and 8 bases lay outside the gene matches. The CDR3 here is CAISSDRGTSGYTF. In DNA, the CDR3 is TGTGCCATCAGTTCGGACAGGGGAACAAGTGGCTACACCTTC.

The chain carries TRBV11-2 and TRBJ2-7; no clear D gene. Germline assignment: CDR1 SGHAT and CDR2 FQNNGV. Trimming stripped 1 base from V and 3 bases from J, with 4 bases between. The CDR3 length is 12 residues. The CDR3 here is CASSLASYEQYF. In DNA form, the CDR3 reads TGTGCCAGCAGCTTAGCTAGCTACGAGCAGTACTTC. Full variable domain (rest looked up from reference TRBV11-2 and TRBJ2-7): EAGVAQSPRYKIIEKRQSVAFWCNPISGHATLYWYQQILGQGPKLLIQFQNNGVVDDSQLPKDRFSAERLKGVDSTLKIQPAKLEDSAVYLCASSLASYEQYFGPGTRLTVT.

This chain uses TRBV4-3 with TRBJ2-5, with unresolved D. The CDR3 extends over 15 amino acids. Germline loops: CDR1 LGHNA, CDR2 YSLEER. Trimming cost V 0 bases and J 5 bases, with 13 bases left between them. The CDR3 sequence: CASSQEFPRWETQYF. The CDR3, as DNA: TGCGCCAGCAGCCAAGAATTCCCGCGGTGGGAGACCCAGTACTTC.

The chain links TRBV4-2 to TRBJ2-5; 8 nucleotides align to TRBD2. This CDR3 has 17 residues. With 1 base clipped from V and 2 bases from J, the junction kept 9 bases outside the gene matches. The germline V gene encodes CDR1 LGHNA and CDR2 YNFKEQ. The CDR3 sequence: CASSQGSAGGRQETQYF. The CDR3 region has the DNA TGTGCCAGCAGCCAAGGTTCTGCGGGGGGCCGACAAGAGACCCAGTACTTC.

This chain links TRBV4-1 with TRBJ1-5; D perhaps matches TRBD1 (5 bases). Trimming took off 1 base at V and 3 bases at J, with 10 bases between the two ends. CDR1 is MGHRA, CDR2 YSYEKL, per germline. The CDR3 is made up of 15 amino acids. The CDR3 loop reads CASSQAGGDNQPQHF. The CDR3 DNA is TGCGCCAGCAGCCAAGCCGGGGGAGACAATCAGCCCCAGCATTTT.

The chain carries TRBV29-1 and TRBJ1-6, with D possibly TRBD1 on 5 matching bases. Per germline, CDR1 SQVTM and CDR2 ANQGSEA. The CDR3 contains 13 residues. Trimming shortened V by 5 bases and J by 6 bases, and 11 bases separated the two germline ends. CDR3 coding DNA: TGCAGCGTTCGGGGGGGTAGTAATTCACCCCTCCACTTT. The encoded protein is CSVRGGSNSPLHF.

The chain joins TRBV20-1 to TRBJ2-3; maybe TRBD1 (6 bases). The CDR3 consists of 11 residues. CDR1 DFQATT and CDR2 SNEGSKA come from the germline V gene (reference sequence). The V end was cut by 3 bases, the J end by 10 bases, with 11 bases between. CDR3: CSASRGEAQYF. The CDR3 bases are TGCAGTGCTAGCAGGGGAGAGGCGCAGTATTTT.

In DNA form, the CDR3 reads TGTGCCAGCAGTTCCACGGACAGGGGAGCAAACTATGGCTACACCTTC. The encoded protein is CASSSTDRGANYGYTF. The chain combines TRBV6-6 with TRBJ1-2, with 9 bases identical to TRBD1. The germline gives CDR1 MNHNY, CDR2 SVGAGI (reference sequence). The CDR3 extends over 16 amino acids. The V and J ends lost 4 bases and 2 bases, in that order; junction bases with no gene match: 8.

The gene calls are TRBV29-1 and TRBJ2-5; D gene uncertain. V was clipped by 3 bases and J by 5 bases, with 10 bases between them. CDR1 SQVTM and CDR2 ANQGSEA come from the germline V gene. The CDR3 loop spans 12 amino acids. Here the CDR3 DNA reads TGCAGCGTTGAGTTAGCTCGGGAGACCCAGTACTTC. Residues: CSVELARETQYF.

CDR3 protein: CSVGQGIGYTF. CDR3 nucleotides: TGCAGCGTGGGACAGGGGATAGGCTACACCTTC. V is TRBV29-1 and J is TRBJ1-2, with TRBD1 matching 10 bases. The V gene's germline CDR1 is SQVTM and CDR2 ANQGSEA. This CDR3 has 11 amino acids. V trimming: 6 bases; J trimming: 8 bases; junction bases outside the gene matches: 3.